This TCR beta chain originates from a study of blood T cell repertoires in COVID-19 (dated by TCRdb to the early 2020s). Background on the whole study: The collaborator samples originated in the United States, Italy and Spain and spanned the acute and convalescent phases of COVID-19. The prospective study material was composed of cDNA or gDNA derived from T cells, B-cell-depleted T cells, or PBMCs. Samples came from the ongoing ImmuneRACE study (first 160 participants) plus 1,254 subjects from 6 global collaborators. The repertoires were released in a freely available public database intended as a resource for research on the immune response to SARS-CoV-2. A de-identified subject ID, COVID-19 status, age in years and sex were almost always included in the sample metadata. The dataset comprised deeply sampled blood TCRbeta repertoires from subjects exposed to, actively infected with, or recovered from COVID-19. Where available, HLA class I and class II types were taken from metadata supplied by the sample provider and were not determined by assay-based typing.

Trimming costs V 7 bases and J 1 base, and their ends lie 8 bases apart. Reading the germline V gene gives CDR1 KGHDR and CDR2 SFDVKD. The CDR3 runs 13 residues from the cysteine to the phenylalanine. Only the CDR3 region is kept as DNA, spanning 39 bases read in frame from base 1. Here is what the overall study found, with its caveats: How much clinical and demographic metadata was included differed by source and by participant, and the metadata was provided uncurated.

Enrolling through a virtual design, the prospective study's participants ranged in age from roughly 18 to 89 years and lived across about two dozen United States geographic areas. Cohort assignment in the prospective study relied on participant-reported clinical history from a screening survey and a study questionnaire. For ImmuneRACE Cohort 3, a participant was defined as recovered based on two consecutive negative NP/OP PCR tests, clearance by a healthcare professional, or resolution of symptoms. In the prospective study, whole blood, serum and a nasopharyngeal or oropharyngeal swab were collected from each participant by mobile phlebotomists. Additional blood draws and questionnaires over an approximately two-month period could optionally be provided by prospective study participants. Prospective study blood samples were shipped either frozen or at room temperature before DNA extraction. TCRbeta CDR3 regions were amplified from genomic DNA using the immunoSEQ Assay, a bias-controlled multiplex PCR. On the authors' methods: Within the assay, amplification of reference gene primers was used to estimate how many nucleated cells each sample contained. To quantify the absolute abundance of each unique TCRbeta CDR3 rearrangement, sequence reads were collapsed and filtered. For each sample, productive Simpson clonality was calculated as the square root of Simpson's diversity index over productive rearrangements. Entries here come from immuneACCESS through TCRdb and include only in-frame sequences with V and J called. Some clones fail to appear in such tables; in the studies checked, an unresolved V gene covers under half of the shortfall, and the cause of the remainder is unknown. That table furnishes V, J and clone size, whereas the DNA furnished D and trimming. This sample lists roughly 160,000 clones; about four fifths were detected once. Jointly, the top ten make up approximately 11% of the sample.

Concerning this clone: This receptor's antigen is unknown. One base away there is no much larger clone; base qualities are not given.

The clonotype originates from a man in his fifties who had recovered from COVID-19. Input material: PBMCs or T cells enriched from blood (not recorded which). The sequence is built from TRBV24-1 and TRBJ2-3; the best D guess is TRBD2, with 6 bases matching. The DNA sequence follows: TGTGCCACCAGCAGGGAGGGCACAGATACGCAGTATTTT. Translated, this is CATSREGTDTQYF.